This TCR beta chain was obtained from a study of blood T cell repertoires in COVID-19 (dated by TCRdb to the early 2020s). For context, the study as a whole: Samples from collaborators originated in the United States, Italy and Spain and spanned both the acute and convalescent phases of COVID-19. The material from the prospective study consisted of cDNA or gDNA derived from T cells, B-cell-depleted T cells, or PBMCs. Subjects who had been exposed to COVID-19, were actively infected with it, or had recovered from it provided the deeply sampled blood TCRbeta repertoires that made up the dataset. The repertoires were released in a freely available public database intended as a resource for research on the immune response to SARS-CoV-2. Samples came from the ongoing ImmuneRACE study (first 160 participants) plus 1,254 subjects from 6 global collaborators. A de-identified subject ID, COVID-19 status, age in years and sex were almost always included in the sample metadata. Where available, HLA class I and class II types were obtained from metadata supplied by the sample provider rather than from assay-based typing.

General conclusions and limits of the study: How much clinical and demographic metadata was included differed by source and by participant, and the metadata was provided uncurated.

Participants in the prospective study were aged roughly 18 to 100 years, lived in about two dozen United States geographic areas, and enrolled through a virtual design. To assign participants to cohorts, the prospective study relied on clinical history that participants themselves reported in a screening survey and a study questionnaire. In the prospective study, whole blood, serum and a nasopharyngeal or oropharyngeal swab were collected from each participant by mobile phlebotomists. Over a roughly 2-month period, participants in the prospective study had the option of providing additional blood draws and questionnaires. Blood samples from the prospective study were shipped frozen or at room temperature prior to DNA extraction. For this clone: Its antigen is unknown. Per-base qualities were not stored, and no clone one base away is much larger.

The immunoSEQ Assay, a bias-controlled multiplex PCR, was used to amplify TCRbeta CDR3 regions from genomic DNA. As for the authors' bioinformatics: Nucleated cell counts per sample were estimated from amplification of reference gene primers within the assay. Sequence reads were collapsed and filtered to measure the absolute abundance of every unique TCRbeta CDR3 rearrangement. For each sample, productive Simpson clonality was calculated as the square root of Simpson's diversity index across productive rearrangements. TCRdb took this table from immuneACCESS and kept in-frame rearrangements with V and J called. Such tables lack part of the clones; where checked against another copy, unresolved V genes explain under half of the gap, and the rest is unexplained. V and J calls and clone size are given by that table; D and trimming were obtained from the DNA. For this sample there are over 130,000 clones; 80% to 90% appear just once. Together, the top ten hold around 3.2% of the sample.

V ends up 0 bases short and J 6 bases short, with an unmatched junction base count of 7. CDR1 SGDLS and CDR2 YYNGEE were looked up in the germline V gene. The CDR3 measures 16 amino acids from cysteine to phenylalanine. Solely the CDR3 DNA is kept, with 48 bases framed from the first base. Sequencing was done on a sample of PBMCs or T cells enriched from blood (not recorded which). The chain is assembled from TRBV9 and TRBJ2-3; TRBD2 aligns with 10 central bases. This receptor was taken from a woman in her forties or fifties with acute COVID-19. The nucleotide sequence is TGTGCCAGCAGCGTAGTGAGCGGGAGGGCCTGGGATACGCAGTATTTT. This translates into CASSVVSGRAWDTQYF.